This T cell receptor (beta chain) was documented in a study of CD8 T cells in ankylosing spondylitis (TCRdb year 2017). Regarding the study in general: To find TCR variants linked to disease, the study profiled T cell receptor beta repertoires in ankylosing spondylitis patients and healthy donors. The whole study cohort included 108 healthy donors and around 25 ankylosing spondylitis patients. Peripheral blood was sampled, and synovial fluid was additionally collected from ankylosing spondylitis patients.

This clonotype was seen only a few times. What antigen it recognizes has not been identified. Within one base of it there is no much larger clone, and no base qualities were kept. The sequencing machine was an Illumina HiSeq 2500. TCR beta libraries were prepared by quantitative 5'-RACE with molecular barcodes. On the authors' methods: Disease-linked TCR variants were identified with a new computational method built on a probabilistic model of VDJ rearrangement. TCRdb passed the public sequencing reads through fastp at Q25 and MiXCR, retaining productive beta sequences. One record per CDR3 amino acid sequence lists the most common genes and DNA. The V and J calls here are based on TCRdb, not the publication. This sample is represented by fewer than 550,000 distinct CDR3 sequences; about 5% of them were singletons. The top ten constitute 3% to 4% of the sample. What the research found in general, with its limitations: The disease-linked clones were reported as significantly enriched in matched synovial fluid samples from ankylosing spondylitis patients. Some TCR beta motif variants had previously been reported in synovial fluid and blood of reactive arthritis patients, which suggested common disease-initiation mechanisms. A TCR beta motif of several highly homologous amino acid variants appeared characteristic of blood from ankylosing spondylitis patients. In peripheral blood, the disease-linked clones were found at relatively low frequencies and had a CD8+ phenotype.

The CDR3 starts with the cysteine, ends with the phenylalanine, and has 14 residues. The DNA shown is the 42-base CDR3, in frame from base 1. Ends trimmed: V by 6 bases, J by 8 bases; bases unmatched to a gene: 10. CDR1 and CDR2 are read off the germline V gene as SQVTM and ANQGSEA. Sequences were obtained from blood, either unsorted or a sorted T cell fraction (not recorded which). The receptor was isolated from a male donor with ankylosing spondylitis. Recombination linked TRBV29-1 to TRBJ2-6, and 7 bases in between align with TRBD1. The DNA sequence is as follows: TGCAGCGTACTCGACAGGGAATCGACCAACGTCCTGACTTTC. It specifies CSVLDRESTNVLTF.